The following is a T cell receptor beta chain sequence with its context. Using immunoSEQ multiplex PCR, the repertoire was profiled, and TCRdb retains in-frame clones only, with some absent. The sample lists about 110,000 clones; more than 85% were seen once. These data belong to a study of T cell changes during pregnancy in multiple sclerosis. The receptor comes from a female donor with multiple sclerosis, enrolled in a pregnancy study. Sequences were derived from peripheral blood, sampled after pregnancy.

The CDR3 region has the DNA TGTGCCAGCAGCTTAGGAACTAGCGGGGGCGTGCGGGAGACCCAGTACTTC. This gives the protein CASSLGTSGGVRETQYF. This sequence joins TRBV7-2 and TRBJ2-5; 11 bases align to TRBD2. Trimming took 1 base from V and 5 from J; bases not matched to a gene: 9. The CDR3 loop spans 17 amino acids. Germline values: CDR1 SGHTA, CDR2 FQGNSA.